This entry describes one T cell receptor beta chain. Its antigen is not known. These data are taken from a study of cytomegalovirus exposure and HLA in healthy donors. TCRdb's copy holds only in-frame clones and misses some; the assay was immunoSEQ multiplex PCR. Seen here are 110,000 to 150,000 clones, around 88% observed once, and the top ten hold 7.9%. The CDR3 is 13 amino acids. Germline V gene sequence: CDR1 ENHRY, CDR2 SYGVKD. After removal of 8 bases from V and 4 bases from J, the junction contained 6 bases not matched to a gene. Study-level results: In vitro checks showed that three CMV-associated chains really do target CMV antigens. Rare sequences made up most TCRs, while some public TCRs were found in many donors.

This clonotype was sampled from a young woman in good health and CMV-seropositive. The chain recombines TRBV10-3 with TRBJ2-5, with 8 bases fitting TRBD2. Sequences were obtained from PBMCs. The DNA of the CDR3 is TGTGCCATCTGCGGGGGGCCGGGAGAGACCCAGTACTTC. This translates into CAICGGPGETQYF.